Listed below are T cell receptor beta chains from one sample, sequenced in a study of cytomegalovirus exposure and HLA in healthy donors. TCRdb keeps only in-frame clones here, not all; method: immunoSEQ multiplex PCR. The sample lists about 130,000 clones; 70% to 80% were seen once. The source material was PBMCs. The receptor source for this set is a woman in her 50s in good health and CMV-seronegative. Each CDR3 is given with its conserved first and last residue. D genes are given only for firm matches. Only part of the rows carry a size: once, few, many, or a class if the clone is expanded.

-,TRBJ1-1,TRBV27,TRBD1,TGTGCCAGCAGTCGCCGGGACAGGGGTGGGAGCACTGAAGCTTTCTTT,CASSRRDRGGSTEAFF
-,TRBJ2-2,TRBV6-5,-,TGTGCCAGCAGGATACTAGGGAACACCGGGGAGCTGTTTTTT,CASRILGNTGELFF
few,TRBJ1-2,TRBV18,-,TGTGCCAGCTCCACCGCGGGGCAGCCTTATGGCTACACCTTC,CASSTAGQPYGYTF
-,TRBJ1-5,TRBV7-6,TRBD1,TGTGCCAGCAGCTCGGGGACAGTTAATCAGCCCCAGCATTTT,CASSSGTVNQPQHF
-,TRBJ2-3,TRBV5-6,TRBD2,TGTGCCAGCAGCAAGACCTCCGGGACTAGCGGCACAGATACGCAGTATTTT,CASSKTSGTSGTDTQYF
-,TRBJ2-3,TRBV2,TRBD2,TGTGCCAGTTTAGCGGGGGCTAGCACAGATACGCAGTATTTT,CASLAGASTDTQYF
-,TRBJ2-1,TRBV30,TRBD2,TGTGCCTTCTTACGGCGGGAGCGGGGTTACAATGAGCAGTTCTTC,CAFLRRERGYNEQFF
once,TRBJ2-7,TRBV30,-,TGTGCCTCCTTTAAGGGGACGGGAGCCTACGAGCAGTACTTC,CASFKGTGAYEQYF
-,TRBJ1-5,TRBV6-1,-,TGTGCCAGCACCGAAAGGGGCGTTCGGAATCAGCCCCAGCATTTT,CASTERGVRNQPQHF
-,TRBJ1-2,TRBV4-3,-,TGCGCCAGCAGTCACGGGGGGGTCGGGGAGGCGCGAGATGGCTACACCTTC,CASSHGGVGEARDGYTF
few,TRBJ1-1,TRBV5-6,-,TGTGCCAGCAACCCGGGGGGTTTTTACACTGAAGCTTTCTTT,CASNPGGFYTEAFF
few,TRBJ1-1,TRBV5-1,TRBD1,TGCGCCAGCACGTCCGGGACAGGGGTGAACACTGAAGCTTTCTTT,CASTSGTGVNTEAFF
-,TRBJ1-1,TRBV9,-,TGTGCCAGCAGCGGTTCAGGGTTGGGGAACACTGAAGCTTTCTTT,CASSGSGLGNTEAFF
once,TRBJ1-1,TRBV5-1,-,TGCGCCAGCAGCCTGGACGGGGTGAACACTGAAGCTTTCTTT,CASSLDGVNTEAFF
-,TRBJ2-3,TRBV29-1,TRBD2,TGCAGCGTTGAAGTCGGACTAGCGACCGGCACAGATACGCAGTATTTT,CSVEVGLATGTDTQYF
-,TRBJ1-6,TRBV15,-,TGTGCCACCAGCAGAGATGGACAAGATAATTCACCCCTCCACTTT,CATSRDGQDNSPLHF
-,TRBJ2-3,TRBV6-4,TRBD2,TGTGCCAGCAGTGACCTAGCGGGCGCAGATACGCAGTATTTT,CASSDLAGADTQYF
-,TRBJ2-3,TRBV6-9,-,TGTGCCAGCAGGGAGGTTGGAGCAGATACGCAGTATTTT,CASREVGADTQYF
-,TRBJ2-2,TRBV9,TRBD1,TGTGCCAGCAGCGTAGAGGACAGGCGCACCGGGGAGCTGTTTTTT,CASSVEDRRTGELFF
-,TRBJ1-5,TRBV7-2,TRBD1,TGTGCCAGCAGCCGGGACAGGGTAAATCAGCCCCAGCATTTT,CASSRDRVNQPQHF
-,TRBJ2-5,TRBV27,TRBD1,TGTGCCAGCAGTTCTACAGGGGGCTCGAAAGAAGAGACCCAGTACTTC,CASSSTGGSKEETQYF
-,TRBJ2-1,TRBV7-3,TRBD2,TGTGCCAGCAGCTTAAGCGTCGGGAGGGGCCACAATGAGCAGTTCTTC,CASSLSVGRGHNEQFF
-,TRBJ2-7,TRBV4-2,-,TGTGCCAGCAGCGGGGCGGGAACCTACGAGCAGTACTTC,CASSGAGTYEQYF
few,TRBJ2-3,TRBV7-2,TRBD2,TGTGCCAGCAGCTTATACGCGGGAGGCCCTGGAGATACGCAGTATTTT,CASSLYAGGPGDTQYF
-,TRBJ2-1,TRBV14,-,TGTGCCAGCAGCCAAGCTAGGGGGGGTGAGCAGTTCTTC,CASSQARGGEQFF
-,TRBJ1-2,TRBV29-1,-,TGCAGCGGTACGACAGAAGCTAACTATGGCTACACCTTC,CSGTTEANYGYTF
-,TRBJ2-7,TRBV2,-,TGTGCCAGCACTCCCGGGTCCAATGGAGGCGAGCAGTACTTC,CASTPGSNGGEQYF
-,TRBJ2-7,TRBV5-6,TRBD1,TGTGCCAGCAGCACAATATACGAGACAGGGAAATACGAGCAGTACTTC,CASSTIYETGKYEQYF
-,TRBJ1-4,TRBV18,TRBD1,TGTGCCAGCTCGCTTACAGGGGCCATTAATGAAAAACTGTTTTTT,CASSLTGAINEKLFF
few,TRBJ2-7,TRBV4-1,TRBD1,TGCGCCAGCAGCCAGAACAGGGGCGCCTACGAGCAGTACTTC,CASSQNRGAYEQYF
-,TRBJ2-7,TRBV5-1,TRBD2,TGCGCCAGCAGCTTGGCCCGGGTACCGGGACTAGCCGGGCTTACGGGGGAGCAGTACTTC,CASSLARVPGLAGLTGEQYF
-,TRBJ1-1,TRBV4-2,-,TGTGCCAGCAGCCAAGACGGGGGTACTGAAGCTTTCTTT,CASSQDGGTEAFF
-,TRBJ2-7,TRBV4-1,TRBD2,TGCGCCAGCAGCCCTCCGGGACTAGCGGGAGGACCGGGCGAGCAGTACTTC,CASSPPGLAGGPGEQYF